This T cell receptor (beta chain) came from a study of CD8 T cells in Susac syndrome. CDR3 length: 16 amino acids. Germline V gives CDR1 SGHRS, CDR2 YFSETQ. V was trimmed by 1 base and J by 5 bases, leaving 15 bases between them. cDNA came from approximately 0.5 to 1 ug RNA primed by random hexamers. Each CDR3 protein is one row after TCRdb ran MiXCR on the immunoSEQ multiplex PCR reads. Of over 300,000 distinct CDR3 sequences detected, about 92% appear once; the ten largest clones hold 0.065%. The chain combines TRBV5-1 with TRBJ2-2; D is possibly TRBD1 (6 bases). The sequenced sample consisted of CD4+ T cells from PBMCs. This receptor was identified in a human donor with multiple sclerosis. CDR3 sequence: CASSLSSGVETGELFF. CDR3 nucleotide sequence: TGCGCCAGCAGCTTGAGTTCAGGGGTTGAGACCGGGGAGCTGTTTTTT. Full variable domain (rest looked up from reference TRBV5-1 and TRBJ2-2): KAGVTQTPRYLIKTRGQQVTLSCSPISGHRSVSWYQQTPGQGLQFLFEYFSETQRNKGNFPGRFSGRQFSNSRSEMNVSTLELGDSALYLCASSLSSGVETGELFFGEGSRLTVL.